The 5 T cell receptor beta chains given below trace back to one sample, sequenced in a study of molecular identifiers for immune sequencing clone quantification. MiXCR was run by TCRdb on the PCR reads, yielding one entry per CDR3 protein. This table holds some 590,000 distinct CDR3 sequences, less than 30% found once. The sequenced sample consisted of naive CD8+ T cells from blood, with Jurkat cell RNA spiked in. Stated subset: FACS-sorted CD8+CD4-CCR7+CD45RA+ naive T cells. These receptors were obtained from a human donor in good health. Some libraries in this study had Jurkat cell RNA spiked in.

This clonotype was counted ten times or more. This chain links TRBV5-6 with TRBJ2-3, with a weak D call TRBD1 (6 bases). This CDR3 is 14 amino acids long. Germline CDR1 reads SGHDT; CDR2 reads YYEEEE. V lost 2 bases and J lost 3, with 10 bases in between. The chain's CDR3 is CASSFPGATDTQYF. For the CDR3, the DNA is TGTGCCAGCAGCTTTCCAGGGGCGACAGATACGCAGTATTTT.

The chain recombines TRBV28 with TRBJ2-1; 8 bases match TRBD2. This CDR3 is built from 15 residues. J lost 6 bases, V lost 3 bases, and 7 bases had no gene match. Germline CDR1 and CDR2: MDHEN and SYDVKM. The CDR3 here is CASSFLSGRFNEQFF. CDR3 coding DNA: TGTGCCAGCAGTTTCCTCAGCGGGAGATTCAATGAGCAGTTCTTC.

The sample holds a few counts of this clonotype. V and J are TRBV4-1 and TRBJ2-1; 8 bases are a match to TRBD1. The CDR3 consists of 17 residues. V trimming: 1 base; J trimming: 7 bases; junction bases outside the gene matches: 12. Germline V gene data show CDR1 as MGHRA and CDR2 as YSYEKL. The CDR3 loop is CASSQGLGQALGNEQFF. The DNA for the CDR3 is TGCGCCAGCAGCCAAGGATTGGGACAGGCCCTGGGGAATGAGCAGTTCTTC.

This sequence joins TRBV7-6 and TRBJ2-1, with TRBD1 as a possible D gene (6 bases). This CDR3 has 14 residues. The V end lost 4 bases, the J end lost 8 bases, and 15 bases lay between the germline ends. The germline V gene encodes CDR1 SGHVS and CDR2 FNYEAQ. The CDR3 loop reads CASSSWTARHEQFF. The CDR3 bases are TGTGCCAGCAGCTCCTGGACAGCCCGTCATGAGCAGTTCTTC.

This clonotype was detected ten times or more. The chain carries TRBV4-1 and TRBJ1-1; a weak D match, TRBD1 (5 bases). The germline gives CDR1 MGHRA, CDR2 YSYEKL. The V end was cut by 6 bases, the J end by 0 bases, with 11 bases between. This CDR3 comprises 14 residues. The CDR3: CASSLRAMNTEAFF. In nucleotides, the CDR3 is TGCGCCAGCAGTCTCAGGGCCATGAACACTGAAGCTTTCTTT.